These 12 T cell receptor beta chains originate from one sample sequenced in a study of cytomegalovirus exposure and HLA in healthy donors. Repertoires were generated with immunoSEQ multiplex PCR, while TCRdb's copy carries only in-frame clones and drops some. The sample includes a few hundred thousand clones, 80% to 90% of them seen just once. Sequences were obtained from PBMCs. These receptors originate from a woman between 18 and 29 years old in good health and CMV-seronegative.

The chain employs TRBV20-1 and TRBJ1-5; D is unresolved. Deletions cut 5 bases from V and 5 bases from J, with 4 bases between. The CDR3 loop spans 10 amino acids. Germline CDR1 reads DFQATT; CDR2 reads SNEGSKA (reference sequence). CDR3 coding DNA: TGCAGTGCTGGCCATCAGCCCCAGCATTTT. Translation: CSAGHQPQHF.

V usage is TRBV4-1 and J usage is TRBJ1-2; a weak D match, TRBD1 (5 bases). Looked up from germline, CDR1 is MGHRA and CDR2 is YSYEKL. Trimming shortened V by 1 base and J by 4 bases, and 13 bases separated the two germline ends. The CDR3 is 15 amino acids. This CDR3 is CASSQVGVLSYGYTF. The CDR3 region has the DNA TGCGCCAGCAGCCAAGTAGGGGTCCTTAGCTATGGCTACACCTTC.

The gene calls are TRBV9 and TRBJ2-1, with 11 bases lining up with TRBD2. V dropped 3 bases and J dropped 5; count of bases not matched to a gene: 4. This CDR3 has 15 residues. Germline CDR1 is SGDLS and CDR2 is YYNGEE. This chain's CDR3 is CASSARLAGNNEQFF. The CDR3 DNA reads as TGTGCCAGCAGCGCCCGACTAGCGGGAAACAATGAGCAGTTCTTC.

In DNA, the CDR3 is TGTGCCAGCAGCTTAGCCGGGACAGGGGACAACGAGCAGTACTTC. Protein: CASSLAGTGDNEQYF. The chain carries TRBV7-9 and TRBJ2-7; 10 nucleotides line up with TRBD1. Germline CDR1 reads SEHNR; CDR2 reads FQNEAQ (reference sequence). V was pared by 0 bases and J by 5 bases, with 4 bases of the junction left unmatched. The CDR3 runs to 15 residues.

The chain combines TRBV13 with TRBJ2-3; D possibly corresponds to TRBD2 (7 bases). The CDR3 extends over 16 amino acids. Trimming pared 5 bases from V and 3 bases from J, leaving 18 bases between. Per germline, CDR1 PRHDT and CDR2 FYEKMQ (reference sequence). The CDR3 nucleotides read TGTGCCAGCAGCCCCCGGGGGGCAGGGACGACAGATACGCAGTATTTT. Its translation: CASSPRGAGTTDTQYF.

In DNA form, the CDR3 reads TGTGCCAGCAGTTTGTATCTGGGGGGTGGCTATGGCTACACCTTC. Its translation: CASSLYLGGGYGYTF. The chain uses TRBV27 and TRBJ1-2, with a tentative D call TRBD1 (5 bases). With 3 bases removed from V and 4 bases from J, the gap between germline ends came to 15 bases. CDR1 MNHEY and CDR2 SMNVEV come from the germline V gene (reference sequence). There are 15 residues in the CDR3.

The J gene is TRBJ2-7, the V gene TRBV19; 11 bases fit TRBD1. This CDR3 is 15 amino acids long. Trimming at V came to 6 bases and at J to 1 base, leaving 5 bases not matched to a gene. In germline, CDR1 is LNHDA, CDR2 SQIVND (reference sequence). The CDR3 here is CASRSGTGGSYEQYF. The CDR3 DNA sequence: TGTGCCAGTAGATCAGGGACAGGGGGATCCTACGAGCAGTACTTC. Combining the CDR3 with reference TRBV19 and TRBJ2-7 gives the whole variable domain DGGITQSPKYLFRKEGQNVTLSCEQNLNHDAMYWYRQDPGQGLRLIYYSQIVNDFQKGDIAEGYSVSREKKESFPLTVTSAQKNPTAFYLCASRSGTGGSYEQYFGPGTRLTVT.

The chain combines TRBV6-6 with TRBJ2-7, with 9 nucleotides matching TRBD2. The germline V gene encodes CDR1 MNHNY and CDR2 SVGAGI (reference sequence). This CDR3 is built from 15 residues. V gave up 8 bases and J gave up 5 bases; unmatched junction bases: 13. CDR3 sequence reads: CASGQRASGIHEQYF. The CDR3 DNA reads TGTGCCAGCGGCCAGCGGGCTAGCGGGATCCACGAGCAGTACTTC.

The J gene is TRBJ2-3, the V gene TRBV27; no clear D. Germline V gene data show CDR1 as MNHEY and CDR2 as SMNVEV (reference sequence). The CDR3 is made up of 14 amino acids. Trimming took off 5 bases at V and 10 bases at J, with 19 bases between the two ends. The CDR3 DNA is TGTGCCAGCAGTGCATCCCGACCCACAGAGCCGCAGTATTTT. It is translated as CASSASRPTEPQYF.

The V and J genes are TRBV4-1 and TRBJ2-5; the D is unclear. The CDR3 spans 14 residues. Germline CDR1 is MGHRA and CDR2 is YSYEKL. The V end was cut by 0 bases, the J end by 0 bases, with 5 bases between. The CDR3 sequence is CASSQDPDQETQYF. The DNA for the CDR3 is TGCGCCAGCAGCCAAGATCCGGACCAAGAGACCCAGTACTTC.

This sequence joins TRBV30 and TRBJ1-4; TRBD1 might be the D (6 bases). Trimming removed 4 bases at V and 5 bases at J, with 11 bases between. This CDR3 has 13 amino acids. Germline assignment: CDR1 GTSNPN and CDR2 SVGIG (reference sequence). The CDR3 DNA reads TGTGCCTGGAACCAGGGGTTCAATGAAAAACTGTTTTTT. It is translated as CAWNQGFNEKLFF.

The genes are TRBV9 and TRBJ2-4; 7 bases agree with TRBD2. CDR1 is SGDLS and CDR2 is YYNGEE in the germline V gene. This CDR3 is built from 14 residues. J lost 8 bases, V lost 0 bases, and 5 bases had no gene match. CDR3 nucleotides: TGTGCCAGCAGCGTAGGTCTAGCGGCGGACATTCAGTACTTC. Translated, it gives CASSVGLAADIQYF.